Listed here are 10 T cell receptor beta chains from one sample, sequenced in a study of blood T cell repertoires in COVID-19. Clones were read by immunoSEQ multiplex PCR, and TCRdb kept only the in-frame ones, dropping some. This table holds roughly 100,000 clones, about 72% found once. The sample was peripheral blood. All receptors come from a man in his 60s with active or convalescent COVID-19.

The chain employs TRBV27 and TRBJ2-5, with 9 nucleotides matching TRBD1. Germline assignment: CDR1 MNHEY and CDR2 SMNVEV (reference sequence). Trimming cost V 0 bases and J 3 bases; bases outside gene matches: 11. The CDR3 is made up of 18 amino acids. The CDR3 is CASSLSGTGRLREETQYF. The DNA of the CDR3 is TGTGCCAGCAGTTTATCAGGGACAGGGCGACTGAGAGAAGAGACCCAGTACTTC.

The chain is built from TRBV30 and TRBJ2-3, with 7 positions matching TRBD1. Germline assignment: CDR1 GTSNPN and CDR2 SVGIG (reference sequence). Trimming at V came to 5 bases and at J to 6 bases, leaving 20 bases not matched to a gene. This CDR3 contains 17 residues. The CDR3 DNA is TGTGCCTGGTCACCGTTCGGTAGGGGACAGACCTCGGATACGCAGTATTTT. It is translated as CAWSPFGRGQTSDTQYF.

The rearrangement links TRBV28 to TRBJ2-1; 7 bases align to TRBD1. Germline V gene data show CDR1 as MDHEN and CDR2 as SYDVKM. The CDR3 length is 13 residues. V was pared by 6 bases and J by 5 bases, with 4 bases of the junction left unmatched. The CDR3, as DNA: TGTGCCAGCAGACAGGGGAACAACAATGAGCAGTTCTTC. This encodes CASRQGNNNEQFF. The variable domain in full, with the rest retrieved from reference TRBV28 and TRBJ2-1, is DVKVTQSSRYLVKRTGEKVFLECVQDMDHENMFWYRQDPGLGLRLIYFSYDVKMKEKGDIPEGYSVSREKKERFSLILESASTNQTSMYLCASRQGNNNEQFFGPGTRLTVL.

This rearrangement joins TRBV7-3 to TRBJ2-2; D might be TRBD2 (7 bases). Trimming took 4 bases from V and 2 from J, leaving 17 bases between them. This CDR3 has 17 amino acids. From germline, CDR1 is SGHTA and CDR2 FQGTGA. The CDR3 spells CASSSGGGRGNTGELFF. CDR3 bases: TGTGCCAGCAGCTCCGGCGGGGGCAGGGGTAACACCGGGGAGCTGTTTTTT.

This chain joins TRBV5-4 and TRBJ2-1; 8 nucleotides match TRBD2. In germline, CDR1 is SGHNT, CDR2 YYREEE (reference sequence). The CDR3 is made up of 16 amino acids. V was pared by 0 bases and J by 4 bases, with 6 bases of the junction left unmatched. Here the CDR3 reads CASSLDAAGGYNEQFF. CDR3 DNA: TGTGCCAGCAGCTTGGACGCGGCGGGGGGATACAATGAGCAGTTCTTC.

This clone was recorded at least ten times. The CDR3 is CASARGGAGNTIYF. The CDR3 nucleotides are TGTGCCAGCGCTCGGGGAGGGGCTGGAAACACCATATATTTT. The chain combines TRBV27 with TRBJ1-3; D might be TRBD1 (5 bases). This CDR3 has 14 amino acids. Germline values: CDR1 MNHEY, CDR2 SMNVEV (reference sequence). Trimming pared 8 bases from V and 2 bases from J, leaving 13 bases between.

The V call is TRBV2, the J call TRBJ2-4; TRBD1 matches at 7 bases. The trim removed 6 bases at V and 0 bases at J, leaving 5 bases unmatched. The CDR3 is 15 amino acids. Germline values: CDR1 SNHLY, CDR2 FYNNEI. Written as DNA, the CDR3 is TGTGCCAGCAGCCCGAGGGGGCTAGCCAAAAACATTCAGTACTTC. The encoded protein is CASSPRGLAKNIQYF.

The CDR3 sequence: CASTQGARNTIYF. The CDR3 nucleotides read TGTGCCAGCACCCAGGGGGCTCGAAACACCATATATTTT. The chain uses TRBV6-6 and TRBJ1-3, with TRBD1 matching over 8 bases. The CDR3 has 13 residues. Per the germline V gene, CDR1 is MNHNY and CDR2 is SVGAGI (reference sequence). V shed 7 bases and J 5 bases; nucleotides not matched to a gene: 4.

The V gene is TRBV30, the J gene TRBJ1-5; tentatively, D is TRBD1 (5 bases). The germline CDR1 and CDR2 sequences are GTSNPN and SVGIG (reference sequence). V dropped 2 bases and J dropped 7 bases, with 12 bases sitting between them. CDR3 length: 13 amino acids. This chain's CDR3 is CAWSMGGEQPQHF. CDR3 nucleotides: TGTGCCTGGAGTATGGGGGGAGAGCAGCCCCAGCATTTT.

This clone was picked up a small number of times. The CDR3 loop is CASSPWGRGETDTQYF. In DNA form, the CDR3 reads TGCGCCAGCAGCCCATGGGGCAGGGGAGAGACAGATACGCAGTATTTT. This rearrangement joins TRBV5-1 to TRBJ2-3; TRBD1 is a possible D gene (6 bases). Germline loops: CDR1 SGHRS, CDR2 YFSETQ. Trimming removed 4 bases from V and 3 bases from J, with 18 bases in between. The CDR3 length is 16 residues.